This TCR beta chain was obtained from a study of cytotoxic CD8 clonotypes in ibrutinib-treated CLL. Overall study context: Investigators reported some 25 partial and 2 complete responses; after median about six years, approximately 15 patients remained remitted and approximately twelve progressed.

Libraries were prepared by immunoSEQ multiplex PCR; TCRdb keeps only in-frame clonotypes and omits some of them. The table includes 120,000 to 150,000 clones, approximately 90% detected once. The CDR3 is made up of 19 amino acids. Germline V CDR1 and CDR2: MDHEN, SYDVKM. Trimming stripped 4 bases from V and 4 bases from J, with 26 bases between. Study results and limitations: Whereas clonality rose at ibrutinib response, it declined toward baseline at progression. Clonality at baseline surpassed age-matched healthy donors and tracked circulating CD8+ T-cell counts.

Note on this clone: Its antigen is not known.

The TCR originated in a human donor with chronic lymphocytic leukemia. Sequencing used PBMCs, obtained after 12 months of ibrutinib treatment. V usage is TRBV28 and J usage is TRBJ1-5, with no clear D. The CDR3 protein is CASSSPRANPLGKNQPQHF. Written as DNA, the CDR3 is TGTGCCAGCAGTTCGCCCCGGGCGAACCCCTTGGGAAAAAATCAGCCCCAGCATTTT.